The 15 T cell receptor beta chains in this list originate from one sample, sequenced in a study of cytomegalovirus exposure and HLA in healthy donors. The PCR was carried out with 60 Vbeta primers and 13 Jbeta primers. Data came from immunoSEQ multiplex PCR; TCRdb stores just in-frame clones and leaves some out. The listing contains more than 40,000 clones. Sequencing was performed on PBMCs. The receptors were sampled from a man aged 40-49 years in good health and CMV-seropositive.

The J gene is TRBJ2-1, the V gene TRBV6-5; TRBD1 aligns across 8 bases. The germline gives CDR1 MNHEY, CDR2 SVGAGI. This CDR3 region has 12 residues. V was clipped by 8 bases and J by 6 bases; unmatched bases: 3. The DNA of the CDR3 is TGTGCCAGCCAAACAGGGGGCAATGAGCAGTTCTTC. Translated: CASQTGGNEQFF.

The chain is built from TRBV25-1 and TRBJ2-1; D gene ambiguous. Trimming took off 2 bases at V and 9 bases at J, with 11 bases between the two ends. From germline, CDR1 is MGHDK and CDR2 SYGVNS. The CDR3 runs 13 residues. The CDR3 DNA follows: TGTGCCAGCAGTGAAACCGAGATAAGTGAGCAGTTCTTC. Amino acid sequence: CASSETEISEQFF.

CDR3 nucleotides: TGTGCCAGCAGCGTAGCAGGCATGAACACTGAAGCTTTCTTT. Its translation is CASSVAGMNTEAFF. This chain links TRBV9 with TRBJ1-1; D gene unclear. The CDR3 loop spans 14 amino acids. CDR1 is SGDLS, CDR2 YYNGEE, per germline. V was pared by 0 bases and J by 0 bases, with 6 bases between.

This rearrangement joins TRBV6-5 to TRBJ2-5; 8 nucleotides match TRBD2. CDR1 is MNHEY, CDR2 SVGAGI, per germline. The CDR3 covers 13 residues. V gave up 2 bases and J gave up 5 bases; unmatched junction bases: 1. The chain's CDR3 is CASSYTGGETQYF. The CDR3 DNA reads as TGTGCCAGCAGTTACACGGGGGGGGAGACCCAGTACTTC.

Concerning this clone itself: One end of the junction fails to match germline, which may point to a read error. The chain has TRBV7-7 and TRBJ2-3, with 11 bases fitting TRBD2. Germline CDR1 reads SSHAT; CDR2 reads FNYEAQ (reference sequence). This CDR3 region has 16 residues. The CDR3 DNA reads TGTGCTAGCAGCGATGGGACTAGCGGAAACACAGATACGCAGTATTTT. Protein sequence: CASSDGTSGNTDTQYF. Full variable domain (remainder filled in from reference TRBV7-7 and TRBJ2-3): GAGVSQSPRYKVTKRGQDVTLRCDPISSHATLYWYQQALGQGPEFLTYFNYEAQPDKSGLPSDRFSAERPEGSISTLTIQRTEQRDSAMYRCASSDGTSGNTDTQYFGPGTRLTVL.

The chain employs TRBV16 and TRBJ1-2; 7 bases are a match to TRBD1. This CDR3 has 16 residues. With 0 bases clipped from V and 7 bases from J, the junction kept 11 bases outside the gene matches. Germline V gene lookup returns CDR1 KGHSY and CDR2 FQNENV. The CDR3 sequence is CASSQSRRGQAGGYTF. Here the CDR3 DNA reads TGTGCCAGCAGCCAATCTCGACGCGGACAGGCTGGTGGCTACACCTTC.

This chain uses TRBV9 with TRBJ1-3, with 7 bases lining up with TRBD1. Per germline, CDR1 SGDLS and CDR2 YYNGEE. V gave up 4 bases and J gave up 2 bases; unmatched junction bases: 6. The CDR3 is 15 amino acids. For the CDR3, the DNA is TGTGCCAGCAGCCTCACAGGGGTCACTGGAAACACCATATATTTT. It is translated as CASSLTGVTGNTIYF.

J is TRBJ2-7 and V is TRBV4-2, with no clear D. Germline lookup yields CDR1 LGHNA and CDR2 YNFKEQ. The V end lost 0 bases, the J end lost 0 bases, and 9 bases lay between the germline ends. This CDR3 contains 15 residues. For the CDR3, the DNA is TGTGCCAGCAGCCAAGACAGGCCCAGCTCCTACGAGCAGTACTTC. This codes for CASSQDRPSSYEQYF.

The CDR3 coding sequence is TGTGCCAGCAGCTTGGCCTCAGTGACATACTATTCACCCCTCCACTTT. Protein: CASSLASVTYYSPLHF. J is TRBJ1-6 and V is TRBV5-5; D unclear. The germline V gene has CDR1 SGHKS and CDR2 YYEKEE (reference sequence). Trimming took 0 bases from V and 8 from J, leaving 15 bases between them. The CDR3 length is 16 residues.

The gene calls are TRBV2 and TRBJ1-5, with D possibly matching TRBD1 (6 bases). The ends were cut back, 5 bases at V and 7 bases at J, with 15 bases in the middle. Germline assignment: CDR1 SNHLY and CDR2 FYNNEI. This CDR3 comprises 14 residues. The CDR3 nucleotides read TGTGCCAGCAGTCTAGGCGGGGGCGGGCAGCCCCAGCATTTT. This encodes CASSLGGGGQPQHF.

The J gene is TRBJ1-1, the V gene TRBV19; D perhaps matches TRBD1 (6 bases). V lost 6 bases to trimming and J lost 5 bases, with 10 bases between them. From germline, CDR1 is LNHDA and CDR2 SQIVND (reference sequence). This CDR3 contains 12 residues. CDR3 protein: CASRYQGTEAFF. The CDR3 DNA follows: TGTGCCAGTAGGTACCAGGGGACTGAAGCTTTCTTT.

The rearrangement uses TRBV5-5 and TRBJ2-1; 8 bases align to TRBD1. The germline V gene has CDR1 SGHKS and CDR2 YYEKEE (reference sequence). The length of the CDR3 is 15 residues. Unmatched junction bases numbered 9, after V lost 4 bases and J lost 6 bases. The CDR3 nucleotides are TGTGCCAGCAGCCCGGGACAGGCGATTCCCAATGAGCAGTTCTTC. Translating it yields CASSPGQAIPNEQFF.

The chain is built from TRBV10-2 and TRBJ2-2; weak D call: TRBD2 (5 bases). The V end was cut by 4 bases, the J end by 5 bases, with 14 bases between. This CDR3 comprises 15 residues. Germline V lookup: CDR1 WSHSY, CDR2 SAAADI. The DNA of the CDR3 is TGCGCCAGCAGTGGGCAACTCCCGGGAACCGGGGAGCTGTTTTTT. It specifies CASSGQLPGTGELFF.

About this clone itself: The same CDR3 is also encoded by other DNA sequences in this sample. The CDR3 DNA is TGTGCTAGCGGTCCAGGAGGTAGCGTCAATGAGCAGTTCTTC. Its protein product is CASGPGGSVNEQFF. The chain employs TRBV12-5 and TRBJ2-1, with D possibly matching TRBD2 (5 bases). The CDR3 is 14 amino acids. Germline V CDR1 and CDR2: LGHNT, FRNRAP. The V end lost 9 bases, the J end lost 6 bases, and 18 bases lay between the germline ends.

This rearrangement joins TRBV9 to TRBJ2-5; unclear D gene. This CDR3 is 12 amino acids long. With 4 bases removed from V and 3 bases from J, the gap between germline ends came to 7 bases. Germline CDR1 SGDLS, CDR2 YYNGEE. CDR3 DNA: TGTGCCAGCAGCCCCCAGGAAGAGACCCAGTACTTC. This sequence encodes CASSPQEETQYF.